This TCR beta chain was sequenced in a study of identical twins. Germline V gene sequence: CDR1 DFQATT, CDR2 SNEGSKA (reference sequence). Trimming cost V 6 bases and J 7 bases, with 21 bases left between them. CDR3 length: 14 amino acids. This clonotype was recorded at least ten times. Its antigen remains unidentified. cDNA molecules carried unique molecular identifiers, and template switching added a universal primer site. TCRdb used MiXCR to reprocess the 5' RACE reads, holding one entry per CDR3 protein. Of hundreds of thousands of distinct CDR3 sequences listed, less than 9% were seen once; the top ten hold over 2%. Study-level findings and limits: Insertions ran lower in abundant cord blood beta clonotypes, though not in memory repertoires. Conclusions rested on cross-sectional statistics rather than following the same donors. The study found excess low generation probability among twin-shared out-of-frame alpha sequences.

These same records also appear under a second study, on yellow fever vaccine responses in identical twins.

Sequencing used memory (CD45RO+) T cells sorted from blood. J is TRBJ1-2 and V is TRBV20-1, with D perhaps TRBD1 (6 bases). The source of this sequence is a woman aged 18-29 years in good health. In DNA, the CDR3 is TGCAGTGCCTCAGGAGGGACATCGGACATTGGCTACACCTTC. Its translation: CSASGGTSDIGYTF.